The 19 T cell receptor beta chains below all came from one sample that was sequenced in a study of beta chain features in type 1 diabetes. Expressed TCRB transcripts got sequenced, as all isolated RNA was reverse transcribed. Generated by immunoSEQ multiplex PCR, the TCRdb table keeps only in-frame clones and is missing some. This table holds 150,000 to 190,000 clones, 7.5% to 10% found once. Sequencing used central memory CD4+ T cells from blood. The receptors come from a man younger than 35 in good health.

The chain uses TRBV6-1 and TRBJ2-5; D may be TRBD1 (5 bases). CDR3 length equals 17 residues. Germline lookup yields CDR1 MNHNS and CDR2 SASEGT. V lost 4 bases, J lost 5 bases, and 23 bases lay in between. CDR3 in amino acids: CASSGSSKLSAGETQYF. The CDR3 DNA reads as TGTGCCAGCAGTGGCTCCAGCAAGCTGAGCGCAGGGGAGACCCAGTACTTC.

Ten or more counts support this clone. This chain joins TRBV4-2 and TRBJ2-7; TRBD2 matches at 8 bases. Germline CDR1 and CDR2: LGHNA and YNFKEQ. Losses at the gene ends were 1 base for V and 6 bases for J; bases not matched to a gene: 5. The CDR3 totals 14 residues. CDR3 region: CASSQVREGAEQYF. The CDR3 DNA follows: TGTGCCAGCAGCCAAGTCCGGGAGGGAGCCGAGCAGTACTTC.

This clone has a handful of counts. The V and J genes are TRBV5-4 and TRBJ1-5; D may be TRBD1 (5 bases). The length of the CDR3 is 16 residues. The ends were cut back, 0 bases at V and 7 bases at J, with 17 bases in the middle. Germline assignment: CDR1 SGHNT and CDR2 YYREEE (reference sequence). The CDR3 spells CASSLGGVRVEQPQHF. The CDR3 DNA sequence: TGTGCCAGCAGCTTGGGTGGTGTCAGGGTCGAGCAGCCCCAGCATTTT.

This clone was counted between two and nine times. The J gene is TRBJ1-1, the V gene TRBV7-2; D call uncertain. V was shortened by 7 bases and J by 1 base, with 13 bases between the two germline ends. Germline V gene sequence: CDR1 SGHTA, CDR2 FQGNSA. This CDR3 region has 14 residues. In DNA form, the CDR3 reads TGTGCCAGCATCCAAACCACAGCGAACACTGAAGCTTTCTTT. This encodes CASIQTTANTEAFF.

This chain links TRBV5-4 with TRBJ2-7, with D tentatively TRBD2 (6 bases). This CDR3 contains 13 residues. V lost 4 bases and J 4 bases, leaving 12 bases between the germline ends. Germline V gene data show CDR1 as SGHNT and CDR2 as YYREEE (reference sequence). CDR3 in DNA: TGTGCCAGCAGCCTAACCGGGACTTACGAGCAGTACTTC. Its translation is CASSLTGTYEQYF.

This clone rates as medium-sized. The rearrangement links TRBV30 to TRBJ2-7, with D perhaps matching TRBD1 (5 bases). This CDR3 has 13 amino acids. V lost 5 bases to trimming and J lost 1 base, with 12 bases between them. The germline CDR1 and CDR2 sequences are GTSNPN and SVGIG (reference sequence). The CDR3 protein is CAWGRQISYEQYF. CDR3 DNA sequence: TGTGCCTGGGGAAGACAGATTTCCTACGAGCAGTACTTC. The full variable domain, in which reference TRBV30 and TRBJ2-7 provide the parts outside the CDR3, is SQTIHQWPATLVQPVGSPLSLECTVEGTSNPNLYWYRQAAGRGLQLLFYSVGIGQISSEVPQNLSASRPQDRQFILSSKKLLLSDSGFYLCAWGRQISYEQYFGPGTRLTVT.

The CDR3 loop is CASSLASGGSYEQYF. In DNA form, the CDR3 reads TGTGCCAGCAGCTTAGCTAGCGGGGGCTCTTACGAGCAGTACTTC. V gene TRBV7-6 combines with J gene TRBJ2-7, with TRBD2 matching over 9 bases. The CDR3 loop spans 15 amino acids. V was pared by 0 bases and J by 4 bases, with 4 bases of the junction left unmatched. The germline V gene encodes CDR1 SGHVS and CDR2 FNYEAQ.

This clone was seen only a few times. The chain combines TRBV18 with TRBJ1-1, with 7 bases that match TRBD1. This CDR3 comprises 15 residues. Germline CDR1 reads KGHSH; CDR2 reads LQKENI. J gave up 1 base and V 4 bases, and 6 bases lay outside the gene matches. The CDR3 sequence: CASSRQTGRNTEAFF. The CDR3 nucleotides are TGTGCCAGCTCACGACAGACAGGGAGGAACACTGAAGCTTTCTTT.

This clone has more than one count but fewer than ten. The gene calls are TRBV6-4 and TRBJ1-5; the D gene is possibly TRBD1 (5 bases). Germline V lookup: CDR1 MRHNA, CDR2 SNTAGT. V was cut by 5 bases and J by 6 bases, with 14 bases left in between. This CDR3 is built from 14 residues. In DNA form, the CDR3 reads TGTGCCAGCAGTCCTCAGGGTGACAGTCAGCCCCAGCATTTT. Translation gives CASSPQGDSQPQHF.

Comment on this clone: This sample also contains other DNA sequences that code for the same CDR3. The chain is built from TRBV4-3 and TRBJ2-7; D is unresolved. The CDR3 is 14 amino acids. Germline-derived CDR1 and CDR2 are LGHNA and YSLEER. Trimming shortened V by 1 base and J by 1 base, and 8 bases separated the two germline ends. DNA of the CDR3: TGCGCCAGCAGCCAAGGGTACAATTCCTACGAGCAGTACTTC. Amino acid sequence: CASSQGYNSYEQYF.

This clone was seen a handful of times. The chain carries TRBV30 and TRBJ2-1, with D possibly being TRBD2 (5 bases). In germline, CDR1 is GTSNPN, CDR2 SVGIG (reference sequence). The V gene lost 2 bases and the J gene lost 6 bases, with 17 bases spanning the gap. This CDR3 comprises 15 residues. The CDR3 nucleotides read TGTGCCTGGAGTAGGACTTTCGTGGCTAGCAATGAGCAGTTCTTC. Amino acid sequence: CAWSRTFVASNEQFF.

This chain links TRBV7-2 with TRBJ1-4; 12 positions match TRBD1. This CDR3 spans 17 amino acids. V gave up 4 bases and J gave up 7 bases; unmatched junction bases: 10. Germline assignment: CDR1 SGHTA and CDR2 FQGNSA. The CDR3, as DNA: TGTGCCAGCAGCTACCTAGGGACAGGGGGCTCTAGTGAAAAACTGTTTTTT. Protein product: CASSYLGTGGSSEKLFF.

This clone came up a few times. The V and J genes are TRBV5-7 and TRBJ2-2, with D perhaps TRBD2 (6 bases). TRBV5-7 has ORF status, its function being uncertain. CDR3 length equals 14 residues. Trimming stripped 4 bases from V and 5 bases from J, with 12 bases between. For the CDR3, the DNA is TGTGCCAGCAGCACCCGGGGGAAGACCGGGGAGCTGTTTTTT. It codes for CASSTRGKTGELFF.

CDR3 protein: CASGGRHYGYTF. The CDR3 DNA is TGTGCCAGCGGGGGCCGCCACTATGGCTACACCTTC. V gene TRBV28 combines with J gene TRBJ1-2, with D possibly matching TRBD1 (6 bases). The CDR3 consists of 12 residues. Trimming took off 8 bases at V and 3 bases at J, with 10 bases between the two ends. Germline assignment: CDR1 MDHEN and CDR2 SYDVKM.

The rearrangement uses TRBV28 and TRBJ2-7; 10 bases line up with TRBD1. V gave up 2 bases and J gave up 3 bases; unmatched junction bases: 10. The CDR3 sequence is 17 residues long. Germline CDR1 MDHEN, CDR2 SYDVKM. This chain's CDR3 is CASSLRQGAQRVYEQYF. In DNA, the CDR3 is TGTGCCAGCAGTTTAAGACAGGGGGCGCAGCGGGTCTACGAGCAGTACTTC.

J is TRBJ1-4 and V is TRBV16; D uncertain. There are 15 residues in the CDR3. Trimming took off 2 bases at V and 8 bases at J, with 15 bases between the two ends. Germline CDR1 and CDR2: KGHSY and FQNENV. The CDR3 nucleotides read TGTGCCAGCAGCCAAGGAGGTCAAGGAGTAGAAAAACTGTTTTTT. Translation gives CASSQGGQGVEKLFF.

V and J are TRBV30 and TRBJ2-7, with a weak D call TRBD1 (5 bases). This CDR3 has 12 residues. The germline V gene encodes CDR1 GTSNPN and CDR2 SVGIG (reference sequence). V shed 2 bases and J shed 5 bases, with 10 bases lying between them. This CDR3 reads CAWSTWGDEQYF. CDR3 nucleotide sequence: TGTGCCTGGAGTACATGGGGCGACGAGCAGTACTTC.

This clone came up many times. Other DNA sequences of this sample code for an identical CDR3. This sequence joins TRBV7-9 and TRBJ2-7; D call uncertain. Trimming removed 6 bases from V and 0 bases from J, with 3 bases in between. The CDR3 loop spans 11 amino acids. Germline values: CDR1 SEHNR, CDR2 FQNEAQ (reference sequence). The CDR3 DNA reads as TGTGCCAGCAGTCTCTCCTACGAGCAGTACTTC. Translating it yields CASSLSYEQYF. Supplemented by reference TRBV7-9 and TRBJ2-7, the full variable domain reads DTGVSQNPRHKITKRGQNVTFRCDPISEHNRLYWYRQTLGQGPEFLTYFQNEAQLEKSRLLSDRFSAERPKGSFSTLEIQRTEQGDSAMYLCASSLSYEQYFGPGTRLTVT.

This clone was picked up a small number of times. CDR3 sequence (DNA): TGTGCCAGCAGTGTATCTACCCTCAGGCATGGCTACACCTTC. As protein: CASSVSTLRHGYTF. V usage is TRBV2 and J usage is TRBJ1-2, with D unclear. In germline, CDR1 is SNHLY, CDR2 FYNNEI. This CDR3 spans 14 amino acids. Trimming took off 4 bases at V and 6 bases at J, with 15 bases between the two ends.